The 28 T cell receptor beta chains below come from one sample, sequenced in a study of follicular helper T cells after annual influenza vaccination. The time point: 2014-2015 season, 7 days after vaccination. Profiled with immunoSEQ multiplex PCR; TCRdb holds only in-frame clones, not every one. The sample contains about 7,800 clones, 70% to 90% of which appear only once. Sample: CXCR5+ CD38- circulating T follicular helper cells from blood, taken 7 days after influenza vaccination. Regarding subset: circulating Tfh, non-naive CD4+CXCR5+PD-1+ (ICOS+CD38+ or ICOS-CD38-). These receptors came from an adult who received the influenza vaccine.

This clone was found a few times. The chain carries TRBV7-9 and TRBJ2-2, with D tentatively TRBD2 (5 bases). The CDR3 is made up of 13 amino acids. V dropped 0 bases and J dropped 7 bases, with 6 bases sitting between them. Germline V lookup: CDR1 SEHNR, CDR2 FQNEAQ (reference sequence). This CDR3 reads CASSLAGDGELFF. For the CDR3, the DNA is TGTGCCAGCAGCTTAGCCGGGGACGGGGAGCTGTTTTTT. The complete variable domain, with remaining parts taken from reference TRBV7-9 and TRBJ2-2, reads DTGVSQNPRHKITKRGQNVTFRCDPISEHNRLYWYRQTLGQGPEFLTYFQNEAQLEKSRLLSDRFSAERPKGSFSTLEIQRTEQGDSAMYLCASSLAGDGELFFGEGSRLTVL.

V is TRBV9 and J is TRBJ2-1; 9 positions match TRBD1. From germline, CDR1 is SGDLS and CDR2 YYNGEE. This CDR3 spans 17 amino acids. After removal of 0 bases from V and 8 bases from J, the junction contained 12 bases not matched to a gene. CDR3 sequence: CASSVAGRGTGIHEQFF. CDR3 DNA sequence: TGTGCCAGCAGCGTAGCTGGGAGGGGGACAGGGATCCATGAGCAGTTCTTC.

The rearrangement joins TRBV5-1 to TRBJ1-3, with a possible D match to TRBD1 (6 bases). Trimming pared 3 bases from V and 2 bases from J, leaving 18 bases between. This CDR3 has 17 residues. Germline loops: CDR1 SGHRS, CDR2 YFSETQ. The CDR3 loop reads CASSSSGIQGPGNTIYF. The DNA of the CDR3 is TGCGCCAGCAGCTCCTCCGGAATACAGGGCCCTGGAAACACCATATATTTT.

J is TRBJ2-5 and V is TRBV18; D unclear. CDR1 is KGHSH, CDR2 LQKENI, per germline. The CDR3 loop spans 13 amino acids. With 2 bases removed from V and 3 bases from J, the gap between germline ends came to 7 bases. The CDR3 loop reads CASSPGLKETQYF. The CDR3 region has the DNA TGTGCCAGCTCACCAGGCCTCAAAGAGACCCAGTACTTC.

V and J are TRBV21-1 and TRBJ1-5. TRBV21-1 is listed as a pseudogene. CDR3 size: 21 residues. CDR3 amino acids: CASSSLIATLASHWHHQPQHF. DNA of the CDR3: TGTGCCAGCAGTAGCTTGATAGCTACATTGGCATCACATTGGCATCATCAGCCCCAGCATTTT.

The chain couples TRBV5-1 to TRBJ2-3; TRBD2 matches 11 bases. The CDR3 runs to 17 residues. After removal of 0 bases from V and 5 bases from J, the junction contained 8 bases not matched to a gene. Germline V gene lookup returns CDR1 SGHRS and CDR2 YFSETQ. In DNA, the CDR3 is TGCGCCAGCAGCTTGGCCGGGACTAGCGGTCCTCAAGATACGCAGTATTTT. Protein: CASSLAGTSGPQDTQYF.

This clone was recorded a few times. V is TRBV2 and J is TRBJ2-7, with a tentative D call TRBD1 (6 bases). The germline V gene has CDR1 SNHLY and CDR2 FYNNEI. This CDR3 contains 14 residues. Trimming cost V 6 bases and J 2 bases, with 14 bases left between them. The chain's CDR3 is CASRETGPTYEQYF. The DNA for the CDR3 is TGTGCCAGCAGAGAGACAGGTCCGACCTACGAGCAGTACTTC. The full variable domain, with the rest looked up from reference TRBV2 and TRBJ2-7, is EPEVTQTPSHQVTQMGQEVILRCVPISNHLYFYWYRQILGQKVEFLVSFYNNEISEKSEIFDDQFSVERPDGSNFTLKIRSTKLEDSAMYFCASRETGPTYEQYFGPGTRLTVT.

J is TRBJ2-5 and V is TRBV7-9; TRBD2 agrees at 9 bases. V gave up 6 bases and J gave up 3 bases; unmatched junction bases: 17. CDR1 is SEHNR, CDR2 FQNEAQ, per germline (reference sequence). The CDR3 spans 18 residues. The CDR3 DNA reads TGTGCCAGCAGTTTTAGGGGAAGTGAGACTAGCGGTAAAGAGACCCAGTACTTC. Amino acid sequence: CASSFRGSETSGKETQYF.

This chain links TRBV7-2 with TRBJ2-7; 8 bases agree with TRBD1. Germline V CDR1 and CDR2: SGHTA, FQGNSA. This CDR3 comprises 16 residues. Trimming removed 4 bases from V and 7 bases from J; junction bases left unmatched: 15. CDR3 loop: CASSSTRPTGAGEQYF. Written as DNA, the CDR3 is TGTGCCAGCAGCTCCACCCGGCCGACAGGGGCGGGTGAGCAGTACTTC.

The gene calls are TRBV28 and TRBJ2-7, with D perhaps matching TRBD1 (5 bases). Germline assignment: CDR1 MDHEN and CDR2 SYDVKM. This CDR3 contains 14 residues. The V gene lost 9 bases and the J gene lost 1 base, with 16 bases spanning the gap. CDR3 loop: CASRSQRGSYEQYF. The DNA for the CDR3 is TGTGCCAGTAGATCTCAAAGGGGATCCTACGAGCAGTACTTC.

This chain connects TRBV5-1 to TRBJ2-2; TRBD2 agrees at 9 bases. The V gene end was trimmed by 10 bases and the J gene end by 6 bases; junction bases not matched to a gene: 19. The CDR3 spans 17 residues. CDR1 and CDR2 (germline): SGHRS, YFSETQ. CDR3 nucleotides: TGCGCCTCCAACCTCAGCGGGGGGACGAAGGCCGCCGGGGAGCTGTTTTTT. As protein: CASNLSGGTKAAGELFF. Combining the CDR3 with reference TRBV5-1 and TRBJ2-2 gives the whole variable domain KAGVTQTPRYLIKTRGQQVTLSCSPISGHRSVSWYQQTPGQGLQFLFEYFSETQRNKGNFPGRFSGRQFSNSRSEMNVSTLELGDSALYLCASNLSGGTKAAGELFFGEGSRLTVL.

This clone was observed a handful of times. V is TRBV7-3 and J is TRBJ2-3; TRBD2 is a possible D gene (7 bases). Germline assignment: CDR1 SGHTA and CDR2 FQGTGA. The CDR3 is 15 residues long. V was pared by 1 base and J by 6 bases, with 14 bases between. CDR3 in amino acids: CASSLNPGGPDTQYF. The CDR3, as DNA: TGTGCCAGCAGCTTAAACCCGGGGGGCCCGGATACGCAGTATTTT.

Turning to this clone: The junction and the germline gene differ at one end; a read error may be behind it. The chain joins TRBV28 to TRBJ2-3; 7 positions agree with TRBD2. This CDR3 comprises 13 residues. Germline V gene lookup returns CDR1 MDHEN and CDR2 SYDVKM. The CDR3 nucleotides read TGTGCCAGCTTCCAATCCTCATGGCTAGCGGCGGATTTT. Amino acid sequence: CASFQSSWLAADF.

The J gene is TRBJ2-3, the V gene TRBV18; 8 nucleotides line up with TRBD2. The germline V gene has CDR1 KGHSH and CDR2 LQKENI. The CDR3 consists of 16 residues. Trimming at V came to 1 base and at J to 5 bases, leaving 8 bases not matched to a gene. CDR3 sequence: CASSPLLGGARDTQYF. Written as DNA, the CDR3 is TGTGCCAGCTCACCACTCCTCGGGGGGGCCAGAGATACGCAGTATTTT.

CDR3 sequence reads: CASSSQRGGRETQYF. In nucleotides, the CDR3 is TGTGCCAGCAGCTCCCAGCGGGGGGGGCGAGAGACCCAGTACTTC. J is TRBJ2-5 and V is TRBV5-4; TRBD2 aligns across 10 bases. CDR1 and CDR2 from the germline V gene are SGHNT and YYREEE (reference sequence). This CDR3 contains 15 residues. The trim removed 3 bases at V and 4 bases at J, leaving 6 bases unmatched.

The J gene is TRBJ1-2, the V gene TRBV28, with D perhaps TRBD1 (5 bases). V lost 5 bases and J lost 2, with 12 bases in between. Germline CDR1 reads MDHEN; CDR2 reads SYDVKM. This CDR3 contains 14 residues. CDR3 residues: CASSQGLGNYGYTF. The CDR3 region has the DNA TGTGCCAGCAGTCAGGGTCTGGGGAACTATGGCTACACCTTC.

The rearrangement links TRBV30 to TRBJ2-7; 11 bases map to TRBD1. Germline values: CDR1 GTSNPN, CDR2 SVGIG (reference sequence). The CDR3 length is 15 residues. J was trimmed by 6 bases and V by 3 bases; bases with no gene match: 10. CDR3 nucleotides: TGTGCCTGGAGACGGACAGGGGGCGCGATTGGCGAGCAGTACTTC. Residues: CAWRRTGGAIGEQYF.

Notes on this clone: Germline is not matched at one junction end, which may reflect a read error. The rearrangement links TRBV29-1 to TRBJ2-6; 9 bases match TRBD2. CDR1 is SQVTM and CDR2 is ANQGSEA in the germline V gene. The CDR3 is 16 residues long. The CDR3 sequence: CSVEAGGSSGANVLTF. In DNA form, the CDR3 reads TGCAGCGTCGAAGCGGGGGGTTCCTCTGGGGCCAACGTCCTGACTTTC.

The V gene is TRBV6-5, the J gene TRBJ2-6, with D unclear. V lost 3 bases and J 2 bases, leaving 8 bases between the germline ends. Germline assignment: CDR1 MNHEY and CDR2 SVGAGI. The CDR3 covers 15 residues. The CDR3 protein is CASSYKGAGANVLTF. The CDR3 DNA reads as TGTGCCAGCAGTTATAAGGGCGCTGGGGCCAACGTCCTGACTTTC.

This clone was counted a single time. The gene calls are TRBV28 and TRBJ1-2; D is perhaps TRBD1 (6 bases). The CDR3 length is 12 residues. Germline assignment: CDR1 MDHEN and CDR2 SYDVKM. Trimming stripped 2 bases from V and 8 bases from J, with 9 bases between. CDR3 loop: CASSLQGRGYTF. The CDR3 region has the DNA TGTGCCAGCAGTTTACAGGGGCGAGGCTACACCTTC.

This chain joins TRBV9 and TRBJ2-3; D remains ambiguous. The CDR3 extends over 15 amino acids. Germline V gene sequence: CDR1 SGDLS, CDR2 YYNGEE. Trimming shortened V by 0 bases and J by 4 bases, and 12 bases separated the two germline ends. CDR3 bases: TGTGCCAGCAGCGTAGCCCCATCATCGGCAGATACGCAGTATTTT. As protein: CASSVAPSSADTQYF.

The chain links TRBV5-6 to TRBJ2-7; the D is unclear. V lost 0 bases to trimming and J lost 9 bases, with 13 bases between them. The CDR3 is 13 amino acids. Looked up from germline, CDR1 is SGHDT and CDR2 is YYEEEE. CDR3 loop: CASSLGSTAGQYF. The CDR3 coding sequence is TGTGCCAGCAGCTTGGGGTCTACGGCCGGGCAGTACTTC. The full variable domain, in which reference TRBV5-6 and TRBJ2-7 provide the parts outside the CDR3, is DAGVTQSPTHLIKTRGQQVTLRCSPKSGHDTVSWYQQALGQGPQFIFQYYEEEERQRGNFPDRFSGHQFPNYSSELNVNALLLGDSALYLCASSLGSTAGQYFGPGTRLTVT.

This chain joins TRBV11-2 and TRBJ1-4, with TRBD1 as a possible D gene (6 bases). This CDR3 has 14 residues. Trimming pared 5 bases from V and 7 bases from J, leaving 14 bases between. Germline loops: CDR1 SGHAT, CDR2 FQNNGV. The DNA for the CDR3 is TGTGCCAGCAGCATACAGGGTGGGGGTGAAAAACTGTTTTTT. It encodes CASSIQGGGEKLFF. The full variable domain, its missing parts supplied by reference TRBV11-2 and TRBJ1-4, is EAGVAQSPRYKIIEKRQSVAFWCNPISGHATLYWYQQILGQGPKLLIQFQNNGVVDDSQLPKDRFSAERLKGVDSTLKIQPAKLEDSAVYLCASSIQGGGEKLFFGSGTQLSVL.

V gene TRBV5-1 combines with J gene TRBJ1-2; TRBD1 matches at 7 bases. CDR1 and CDR2 (germline): SGHRS, YFSETQ. V lost 5 bases, J lost 1 base, and 5 bases stayed unmatched. CDR3 length equals 14 residues. CDR3 residues: CASRQGLVNYGYTF. The CDR3 coding sequence is TGCGCCAGCAGACAGGGGTTAGTTAACTATGGCTACACCTTC.

The rearrangement joins TRBV6-5 to TRBJ1-5; 9 nucleotides match TRBD1. V was pared by 1 base and J by 7 bases, with 5 bases of the junction left unmatched. CDR1 MNHEY and CDR2 SVGAGI come from the germline V gene. The CDR3 runs to 15 residues. The CDR3: CASSYLYRGHQPQHF. CDR3 coding DNA: TGTGCCAGCAGTTACTTATACAGGGGGCACCAGCCCCAGCATTTT.

This clone was counted between two and nine times. The CDR3 DNA reads TGTGCCAGCAGTTACCTTCATCAGCCCCAGCATTTT. This translates into CASSYLHQPQHF. J is TRBJ1-5 and V is TRBV28; no clear D. Germline V lookup: CDR1 MDHEN, CDR2 SYDVKM. This CDR3 is built from 12 residues. V lost 4 bases to trimming and J lost 5 bases, with 6 bases between them.

The V call is TRBV25-1, the J call TRBJ2-3; 8 bases align to TRBD2. The CDR3 has 15 residues. Trimming removed 6 bases from V and 0 bases from J; junction bases left unmatched: 5. Germline V gives CDR1 MGHDK, CDR2 SYGVNS. The CDR3 loop reads CASRLSGGSTDTQYF. The CDR3 nucleotides are TGTGCCAGCAGGCTCAGCGGGGGTAGCACAGATACGCAGTATTTT. Based on the CDR3 plus reference TRBV25-1 and TRBJ2-3, the full variable domain is EADIYQTPRYLVIGTGKKITLECSQTMGHDKMYWYQQDPGMELHLIHYSYGVNSTEKGDLSSESTVSRIRTEHFPLTLESARPSHTSQYLCASRLSGGSTDTQYFGPGTRLTVL.

This clone was seen once. The rearrangement joins TRBV29-1 to TRBJ2-3; D is unclear. Trimming pared 2 bases from V and 1 base from J, leaving 10 bases between. The CDR3 is 14 residues long. Germline V lookup: CDR1 SQVTM, CDR2 ANQGSEA. Here the CDR3 DNA reads TGCAGCGTTGAAAGTATTGCTGGCACAGATACGCAGTATTTT. Translation: CSVESIAGTDTQYF.